These 17 T cell receptor beta chains were sequenced from one sample in a study of blood T cells in healthy people across ages (dated by TCRdb to between 2015 and 2017). The method was 5' RACE. The reads were generated on an Illumina HiSeq 2500. A second PCR of 7 to 11 cycles was performed with a sample-barcoded 5' primer and a J-beta primer mix. Starting from the raw public reads, TCRdb applied fastp trimming at Q25, assembled clones with MiXCR and retained in-frame beta chains. Each CDR3 protein appears once, grouped with its most common genes and DNA. Within this sample are 650,000 to 800,000 distinct CDR3 sequences, with 40% to 50% of them counted one time only. Roughly a fifth of the sample belongs to the ten largest clones. Sample: blood. The source of these receptors is a man between 60 and 75 years old in good health.

This CDR3 reads CSARDPGRGQNQPQHF. In nucleotides, the CDR3 is TGCAGTGCTAGAGACCCCGGGAGGGGGCAAAATCAGCCCCAGCATTTT. This chain links TRBV20-1 with TRBJ1-5, with 7 bases identical to TRBD1. Germline V gene lookup returns CDR1 DFQATT and CDR2 SNEGSKA (reference sequence). Trimming cost V 0 bases and J 4 bases; bases outside gene matches: 9. CDR3 size: 16 residues.

Written as DNA, the CDR3 is TGTGCCAGCAGCTTAGATTTGGGGTCTAATCAGCCCCAGCATTTT. Amino acids: CASSLDLGSNQPQHF. The V gene is TRBV7-9, the J gene TRBJ1-5; no definite D call. The CDR3 extends over 15 amino acids. In germline, CDR1 is SEHNR, CDR2 FQNEAQ (reference sequence). Trimming shortened V by 1 base and J by 4 bases, and 11 bases separated the two germline ends.

The rearrangement uses TRBV12-3 or TRBV12-4 and TRBJ1-1; tentatively, D is TRBD1 (6 bases). This CDR3 has 16 amino acids. Trimming cost V 5 bases and J 3 bases, with 19 bases left between them. CDR3 nucleotide sequence: TGTGCCAGCAGTCCTGTGGGGGGCAGAGCTGACACTGAAGCTTTCTTT. Translating gives CASSPVGGRADTEAFF.

On this clonotype itself: One end of the junction does not line up with germline, which may come from a read error. This chain joins TRBV7-9 and TRBJ2-7, with D tentatively TRBD1 (6 bases). This CDR3 has 13 residues. CDR1 and CDR2 from the germline V gene are SEHNR and FQNEAQ (reference sequence). CDR3: CASTRDIPYGQYF. In DNA, the CDR3 is TGTGCCAGCACTCGGGACATTCCCTACGGGCAGTACTTC.

The chain carries TRBV5-1 and TRBJ1-2; D is unclear. The CDR3 is made up of 13 amino acids. Trimming stripped 0 bases from V and 8 bases from J, with 11 bases between. Germline V gene sequence: CDR1 SGHRS, CDR2 YFSETQ. The CDR3 protein is CASSLAGSEGYTF. CDR3 DNA sequence: TGCGCCAGCAGCTTGGCCGGGTCTGAGGGCTACACCTTC.

This clonotype was detected ten times or more. This chain's CDR3 is CASSLSRGTNTGELFF. DNA of the CDR3: TGTGCCAGCAGTTTGTCCCGTGGGACGAACACCGGGGAGCTGTTTTTT. This chain connects TRBV12-3 or TRBV12-4 to TRBJ2-2; D call uncertain. The CDR3 totals 16 residues. Trimming took 3 bases from V and 0 from J, leaving 11 bases between them.

Details on this clonotype: A junction boundary mismatches the germline segment, possibly from a read error. V is TRBV24-1 and J is TRBJ2-3; D gene unclear. Germline-derived CDR1 and CDR2 are KGHDR and SFDVKD. This CDR3 has 14 amino acids. CDR3: CTTSDPGREDTQYF. The CDR3 nucleotides are TGTACCACCAGTGACCCGGGCCGTGAGGATACGCAGTATTTT.

This clonotype was detected only a few times. The genes are TRBV28 and TRBJ2-4, with D maybe TRBD1 (5 bases). V shed 5 bases and J shed 2 bases, with 7 bases lying between them. CDR3 length: 13 residues. The germline V gene has CDR1 MDHEN and CDR2 SYDVKM. The CDR3 DNA sequence: TGTGCCAGCAGTCAGGGAACCAAAAACATTCAGTACTTC. This gives the protein CASSQGTKNIQYF.

The rearrangement joins TRBV24-1 to TRBJ2-7, with D uncertain. Germline CDR1 is KGHDR and CDR2 is SFDVKD. This CDR3 spans 14 amino acids. The V gene lost 3 bases and the J gene lost 1 base, with 9 bases spanning the gap. Written as DNA, the CDR3 is TGTGCCACCAGTGATGTGAGCGTATCCTACGAGCAGTACTTC. It translates to CATSDVSVSYEQYF.

V is TRBV9 and J is TRBJ1-6; possibly TRBD1 for D (6 bases). Germline CDR1 reads SGDLS; CDR2 reads YYNGEE. CDR3 length equals 14 residues. The V and J ends lost 3 bases and 10 bases respectively, with 14 bases between them. In DNA, the CDR3 is TGTGCCAGCAGCGGGTTACAGGGTTACTCACCCCTCCACTTT. Encoded protein: CASSGLQGYSPLHF.

The J gene is TRBJ1-5, the V gene TRBV6-2 or TRBV6-3; D not certain. The CDR3 contains 12 residues. Germline CDR1 MNHEY, CDR2 SVGEGT. Trimming stripped 8 bases from V and 3 bases from J, with 8 bases between. The CDR3 reads CASSRINQPQHF. Written as DNA, the CDR3 is TGTGCCAGCTCTAGGATCAATCAGCCCCAGCATTTT.

The V gene is TRBV24-1, the J gene TRBJ2-3; TRBD2 matches at 10 bases. The CDR3 totals 14 residues. CDR1 and CDR2 from the germline V gene are KGHDR and SFDVKD. Trimming at V came to 9 bases and at J to 4 bases, leaving 6 bases not matched to a gene. Here the CDR3 DNA reads TGTGCCACCTCCCAGCGGGGGGGCCCAGATACGCAGTATTTT. Its protein is CATSQRGGPDTQYF.

The table lists this clonotype with a few counts. The genes are TRBV12-3 or TRBV12-4 and TRBJ2-5; 8 bases are a match to TRBD1. This CDR3 spans 16 amino acids. Trimming took 3 bases from V and 11 from J; bases not matched to a gene: 17. Here the CDR3 reads CASSFQGVSGGARQYF. The CDR3 DNA reads as TGTGCCAGCAGTTTCCAGGGAGTATCAGGGGGCGCGCGTCAGTACTTC.

This chain links TRBV20-1 with TRBJ2-5; 8 nucleotides align to TRBD1. The V segment lost 5 bases and the J segment 2 bases; nucleotides outside the gene matches: 10. Germline assignment: CDR1 DFQATT and CDR2 SNEGSKA (reference sequence). This CDR3 has 15 amino acids. CDR3 bases: TGCAGTGCTGGGGACAGGAGACGTAGGCAAGAGACCCAGTACTTC. This sequence encodes CSAGDRRRRQETQYF.

This clonotype was seen a handful of times. For the CDR3, the DNA is TGTGCCAGCAGTTACAGTGGGGGTAACAACAATGAGCAGTTCTTC. Translation gives CASSYSGGNNNEQFF. The chain is built from TRBV6-5 and TRBJ2-1; either TRBD1 or TRBD2 may fit D (5 bases each). The CDR3 has 15 amino acids. Per germline, CDR1 MNHEY and CDR2 SVGAGI. V was clipped by 2 bases and J by 5 bases, with 13 bases between them.

In its sample, this clonotype was seen once. The CDR3 nucleotides read TGTGCCAGCAGCCCCCGGACTTTTTCCACCGGGGAGCTGTTTTTT. This sequence encodes CASSPRTFSTGELFF. The chain combines TRBV7-2 with TRBJ2-2, with D possibly matching TRBD2 (5 bases). CDR3 size: 15 residues. Germline-derived CDR1 and CDR2 are SGHTA and FQGNSA. Trimming took 5 bases from V and 4 from J, leaving 14 bases between them.

This clonotype was seen a handful of times. The chain couples TRBV11-2 to TRBJ2-6; 7 nucleotides agree with TRBD1. The CDR3 totals 18 residues. Per the germline V gene, CDR1 is SGHAT and CDR2 is FQNNGV. The junction had 6 bases not matched to a gene; V was cut back by 1 base and J by 0 bases. The CDR3 protein is CASSLVWDRSSGANVLTF. The CDR3 coding sequence is TGTGCCAGCAGCTTAGTTTGGGACAGAAGCTCTGGGGCCAACGTCCTGACTTTC.